These T cell receptor beta chains were read from a single sample in a study of T cells in Graves' hyperthyroidism and ophthalmopathy. Using its own MiXCR run on the multiplex PCR reads, TCRdb lists one record per CDR3 protein. This table holds hundreds of thousands of distinct CDR3 sequences, just under 45% found once. Sequencing was done on a sample of peripheral blood or thyroid tissue (not recorded which). These receptors all come from an adult man with Graves' disease, either hyperthyroidism or ophthalmopathy (not recorded which). CDR3s include the opening cysteine and the closing phenylalanine or tryptophan. D genes are given only for firm matches. Some rows mark clone size as missing; the rest say once, few, many or name a class of expanded clone.

clone_size j_call d_call v_call cdr3_nt cdr3_aa
many TRBJ1-2 - TRBV29-1 TGCAGCGTTAAACTACAGCGGGACTATGGCTACACCTTC CSVKLQRDYGYTF
few TRBJ1-1 - TRBV9 TGTGCCAGCAGCGTAGAGGGGGATGGCACTGAAGCTTTCTTT CASSVEGDGTEAFF
- TRBJ1-2 TRBD1 TRBV7-9 TGTGCCAGCAGCTTAGGACAGGGGGGGGAGTATGGCTACACCTTC CASSLGQGGEYGYTF
few TRBJ1-1 - TRBV7-2 TGTGCCAGCAGGGGGCCGATGAACACTGAAGCTTTCTTT CASRGPMNTEAFF
- TRBJ2-2 TRBD1 TRBV9 TGTGCCAGCAGCCAAGATGTGGACAGGGGCACCGGGGAGCTGTTTTTT CASSQDVDRGTGELFF
few TRBJ2-5 - TRBV12-3/TRBV12-4 TGTGCCAGCAGTCCCCGGGGCCGCGGGGAAGAGACCCAGTACTTC CASSPRGRGEETQYF
few TRBJ2-7 - TRBV20-1 TGCAGTGCTAGAGTTTCTAGGGCGGGACACTCCTACGAGCAGTACTTC CSARVSRAGHSYEQYF
- TRBJ2-2 TRBD1 TRBV7-9 TGTGCCAGCAACAGGGGGCTCAACGCCGGGGAGCTGTTTTTT CASNRGLNAGELFF
- TRBJ1-1 - TRBV7-9 TGTGCCAGCAGCCTGCAGGCCACTGAAGCTTTCTTT CASSLQATEAFF
- TRBJ2-7 TRBD1 TRBV19 TGTGCCAGTAGTATTGCGGACAGGGGACCCTACGAGCAGTACTTC CASSIADRGPYEQYF
many TRBJ1-5 - TRBV25-1 TGTGCCAGCAGTGAACCAGGGGGCAATCAGCCCCAGCATTTT CASSEPGGNQPQHF
many TRBJ2-7 - TRBV20-1 TGCAGTGCTGAGACAGGTTCCTACGAGCAGTACTTC CSAETGSYEQYF
many TRBJ1-2 - TRBV20-1 TGCAGTGCTAGGCTAAATTACTATGGCTACACCTTC CSARLNYYGYTF
few TRBJ2-5 TRBD2 TRBV7-9 TGTGCCAGCAGCCCACTACTAGCGGGAGTGGGTGAGACCCAGTACTTC CASSPLLAGVGETQYF
- TRBJ2-3 TRBD2 TRBV10-3 TGTGCCATCAGTGGTGACCGAGCGGGAGAAGGAAGTACGCAGTATTTT CAISGDRAGEGSTQYF
- TRBJ2-5 - TRBV7-9 TGTGCCAGCAGCCAAGGGTCAAGGCAAGAGACCCAGTACTTC CASSQGSRQETQYF
many TRBJ1-1 - TRBV7-9 TGTGCCAGCAGCTTAGGAGGCGGATGGGGCACTGAAGCTTTCTTT CASSLGGGWGTEAFF
- TRBJ2-7 TRBD1 TRBV19 TGTGCCAGTAGTACCCGGACAGGGGGAGGCGAGCAGTACTTC CASSTRTGGGEQYF
- TRBJ1-1 - TRBV5-1 TGCGCCAGCAGTTCCGAAGGGGCTATGAGATCGACGGGCACTGAAGCTTTCTTT CASSSEGAMRSTGTEAFF
few TRBJ1-3 - TRBV6-5 TGTGCCAGCAGCCACCCCCCCACCTCTGGAAACACCATATATTTT CASSHPPTSGNTIYF
few TRBJ1-1 - TRBV7-8 TGTGCCAGCAGCTTAAGTACACAGACAAGCACTGAAGCTTTCTTT CASSLSTQTSTEAFF
many TRBJ2-7 - TRBV7-9 TGTGCCAGCAGCTTTGCAGGCGGCTCCTACGAGCAGTACTTC CASSFAGGSYEQYF
- TRBJ1-5 TRBD1 TRBV7-3 TGTGCCAGCAGCGTCCAGGGGGTTAATCAGCCCCAGCATTTT CASSVQGVNQPQHF
few TRBJ1-2 TRBD1 TRBV7-4 TGTGCCAGCAGCTCCAGGGGGCAGGTTGGCTATGGCTACACCTTC CASSSRGQVGYGYTF
- TRBJ1-5 TRBD1 TRBV6-4 TGTGCCAGCAGTCACCGACAGGGGTACCAGCCCCAGCATTTT CASSHRQGYQPQHF
- TRBJ2-7 TRBD1 TRBV2 TGTGCCAGCAGTGCCACCGGGACAGGGGTGGGCGAGCAGTACTTC CASSATGTGVGEQYF
few TRBJ1-5 - TRBV20-1 TGCAGTGCCAGACGAAGGGTTGAGAGTAGCAATCAGCCCCAGCATTTT CSARRRVESSNQPQHF
- TRBJ2-7 - TRBV25-1 TGTGCCACCAGTGATGCCGACAGTCCCTACGAGCAGTACTTC CATSDADSPYEQYF
- TRBJ1-1 - TRBV7-9 TGTGCCAGCAGCTTAGTCCCAGGGGTATCCACTGAAGCTTTCTTT CASSLVPGVSTEAFF
many TRBJ2-5 - TRBV15 TGTGCCACCAGCAGAGATCTGGGGTGGAAGACCCAGTACTTC CATSRDLGWKTQYF
- TRBJ1-4 - TRBV7-2 TGTGCCAGCAGCTTATCCCGGGGCCAAAAACTGTTTTTT CASSLSRGQKLFF
many TRBJ1-1 - TRBV10-3 TGTGCCATCAGTGAGCGTCTGGGAACTGAAGCTTTCTTT CAISERLGTEAFF
many TRBJ1-2 TRBD1 TRBV2 TGTGCCAGCAGTGAAGACAGGGGGACCTATGGCTACACCTTC CASSEDRGTYGYTF
- TRBJ1-2 - TRBV5-1 TGCGCCAGCAGCGGGGAGATCGGTCTCTATGGCTACACCTTC CASSGEIGLYGYTF
- TRBJ2-7 - TRBV7-3 TGTGCCAGCAGCTTAGCGCAGGTGATAATGTACGAGCAGTACTTC CASSLAQVIMYEQYF
many TRBJ1-1 - TRBV10-3 TGTGCCATCAGTCGGCAGAACACTGAAGCTTTCTTT CAISRQNTEAFF
few TRBJ1-4 TRBD1 TRBV7-2 TGTGCCAGCAGCTTCGGTCCTCAGGGGGCGACTAATGAAAAACTGTTTTTT CASSFGPQGATNEKLFF
- TRBJ1-1 - TRBV9 TGTGCCAGCAGCGTATTCTTGAACACTGAAGCTTTCTTT CASSVFLNTEAFF
- TRBJ1-4 - TRBV5-1 TGCGCCAGCAGCTTGGGCCCCCAAGAAAATGAAAAACTGCTTTTT CASSLGPQENEKLLF
few TRBJ2-7 TRBD2 TRBV29-1 TGCAGCGTTGAAGGAGTAGCGGGAGGGTTCGACGAGCAGTACTTC CSVEGVAGGFDEQYF
- TRBJ1-3 TRBD1 TRBV7-9 TGTGCCAGCAGCCCCCCCCGGGACAGCACTGGAAACACCATATATTTT CASSPPRDSTGNTIYF
- TRBJ2-7 TRBD1 TRBV11-2 TGTGCCAGCAGTTTACGGGACAGCCGCACCCTCTACGAGCAGTACTTC CASSLRDSRTLYEQYF
- TRBJ1-6 TRBD1 TRBV7-9 TGTGCCAGCAGCTTTGAGATCATCTTTTACGGGACAGGGGTGGTTAATTCACCCCTCCACTTT CASSFEIIFYGTGVVNSPLHF
many TRBJ1-2 - TRBV7-9 TGTGCCAGCAGCGCTTCCGGGACGGATGGCTACACCTTC CASSASGTDGYTF
- TRBJ2-5 - TRBV6-5 TGTACCAGCAGTTACAGGCGGGGAGGCACGGAGACCCAGTACTTC CTSSYRRGGTETQYF
few TRBJ2-5 TRBD2 TRBV5-5 TGTGCCAGCAGCCCGGGACTAGGAGTCGAGACCCAGTACTTC CASSPGLGVETQYF
few TRBJ1-3 - TRBV6-5 TGTGCCAGCAGTTACGGGACAACCGGAAACACCATATATTTT CASSYGTTGNTIYF
once TRBJ1-2 - TRBV29-1 TGCAGCGTTAGGGAAGTGGAGGATGGCTACACCTTC CSVREVEDGYTF
- TRBJ1-2 - TRBV7-2 TGTGCCTGGGTGGAGGCGGCCAATGGCTACACCTTC CAWVEAANGYTF